This T cell receptor (beta chain) stems from a study of shared clonotypes between healthy human individuals. The CDR3 spans 11 residues. Germline V CDR1 and CDR2: SQVTM, ANQGSEA. The V end was cut by 6 bases, the J end by 2 bases, with 8 bases between. Libraries were prepared by immunoSEQ multiplex PCR; TCRdb keeps only in-frame clonotypes and omits some of them. The sample lists about 1.5 million clones, around 98% occurring once. For this clone: Other DNA sequences within the sample encode an identical CDR3.

This TCR was recovered from a man between 25 and 39 years old in good health. The sequencing sample was made of naive CD4+ T cells sorted from blood. Subset defined: CD45RA+ positively selected. J is TRBJ2-7 and V is TRBV29-1, with D possibly TRBD2 on 6 matching bases. The CDR3 reads CSVAGPYEQYF. The DNA for the CDR3 is TGCAGCGTGGCGGGGCCCTACGAGCAGTACTTC.